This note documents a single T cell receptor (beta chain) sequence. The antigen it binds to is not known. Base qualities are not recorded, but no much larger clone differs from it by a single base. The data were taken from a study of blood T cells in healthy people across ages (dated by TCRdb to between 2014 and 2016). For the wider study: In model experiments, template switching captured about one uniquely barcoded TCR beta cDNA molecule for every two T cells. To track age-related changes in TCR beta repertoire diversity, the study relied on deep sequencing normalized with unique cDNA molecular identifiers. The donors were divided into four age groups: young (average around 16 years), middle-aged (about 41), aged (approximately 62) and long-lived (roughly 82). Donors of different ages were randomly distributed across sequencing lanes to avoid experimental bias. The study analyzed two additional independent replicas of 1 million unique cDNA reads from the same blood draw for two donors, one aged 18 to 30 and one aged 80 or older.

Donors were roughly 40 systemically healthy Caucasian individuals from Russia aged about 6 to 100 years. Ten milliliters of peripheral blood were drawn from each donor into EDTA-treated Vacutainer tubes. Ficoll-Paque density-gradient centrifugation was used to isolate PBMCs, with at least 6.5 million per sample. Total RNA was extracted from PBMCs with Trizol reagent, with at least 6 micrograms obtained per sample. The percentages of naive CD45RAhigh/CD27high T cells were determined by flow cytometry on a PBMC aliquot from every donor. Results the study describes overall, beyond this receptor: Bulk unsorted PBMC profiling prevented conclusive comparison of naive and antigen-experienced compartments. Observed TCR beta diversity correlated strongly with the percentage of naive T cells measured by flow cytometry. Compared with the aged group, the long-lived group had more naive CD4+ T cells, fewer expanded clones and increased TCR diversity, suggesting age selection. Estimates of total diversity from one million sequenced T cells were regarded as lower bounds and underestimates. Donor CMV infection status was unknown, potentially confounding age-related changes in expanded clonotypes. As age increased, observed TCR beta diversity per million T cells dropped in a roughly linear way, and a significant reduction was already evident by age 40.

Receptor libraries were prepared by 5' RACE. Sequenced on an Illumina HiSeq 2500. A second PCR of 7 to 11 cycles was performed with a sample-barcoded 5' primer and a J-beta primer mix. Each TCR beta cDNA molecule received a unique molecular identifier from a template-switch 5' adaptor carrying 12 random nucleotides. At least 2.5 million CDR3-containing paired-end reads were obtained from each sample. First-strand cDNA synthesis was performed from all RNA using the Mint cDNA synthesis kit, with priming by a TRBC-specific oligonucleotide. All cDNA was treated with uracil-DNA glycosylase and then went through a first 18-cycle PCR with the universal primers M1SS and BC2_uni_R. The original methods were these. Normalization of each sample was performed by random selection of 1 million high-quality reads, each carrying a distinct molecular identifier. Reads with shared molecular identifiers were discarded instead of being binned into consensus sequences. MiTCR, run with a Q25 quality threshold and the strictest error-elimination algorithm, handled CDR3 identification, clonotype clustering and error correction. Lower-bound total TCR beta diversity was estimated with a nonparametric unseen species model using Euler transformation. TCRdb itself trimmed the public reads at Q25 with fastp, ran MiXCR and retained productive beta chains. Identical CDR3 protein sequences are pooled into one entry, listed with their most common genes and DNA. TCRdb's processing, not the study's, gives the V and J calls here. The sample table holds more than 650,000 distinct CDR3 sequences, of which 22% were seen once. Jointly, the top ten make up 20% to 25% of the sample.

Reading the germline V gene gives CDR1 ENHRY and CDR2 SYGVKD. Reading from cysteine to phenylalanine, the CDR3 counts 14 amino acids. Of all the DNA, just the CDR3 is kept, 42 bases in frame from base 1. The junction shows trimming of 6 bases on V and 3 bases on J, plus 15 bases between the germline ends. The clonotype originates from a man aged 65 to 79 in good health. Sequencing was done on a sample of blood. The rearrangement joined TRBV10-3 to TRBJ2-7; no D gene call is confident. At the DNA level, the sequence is TGTGCCATCAGAAGGACGGTCAACGGCTACGAGCAGTACTTC. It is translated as CAIRRTVNGYEQYF.